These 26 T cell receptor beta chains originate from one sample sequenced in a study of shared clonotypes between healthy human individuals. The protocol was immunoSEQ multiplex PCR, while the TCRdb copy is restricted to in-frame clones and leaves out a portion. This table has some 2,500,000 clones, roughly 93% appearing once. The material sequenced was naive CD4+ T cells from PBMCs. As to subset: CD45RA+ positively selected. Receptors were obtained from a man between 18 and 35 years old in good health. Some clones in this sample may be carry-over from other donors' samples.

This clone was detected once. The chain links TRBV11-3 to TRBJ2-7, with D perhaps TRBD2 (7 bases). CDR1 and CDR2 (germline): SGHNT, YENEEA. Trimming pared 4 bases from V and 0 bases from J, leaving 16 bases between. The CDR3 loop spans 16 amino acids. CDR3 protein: CASSSGGRDGSYEQYF. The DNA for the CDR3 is TGTGCCAGCAGCTCGGGGGGCAGGGACGGCTCCTACGAGCAGTACTTC.

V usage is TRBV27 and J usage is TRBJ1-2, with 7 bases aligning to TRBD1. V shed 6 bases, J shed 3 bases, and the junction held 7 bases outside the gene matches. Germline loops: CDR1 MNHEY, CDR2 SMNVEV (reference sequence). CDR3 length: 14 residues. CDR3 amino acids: CASRKTGIDYGYTF. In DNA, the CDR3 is TGTGCCAGCAGAAAGACAGGGATCGACTATGGCTACACCTTC.

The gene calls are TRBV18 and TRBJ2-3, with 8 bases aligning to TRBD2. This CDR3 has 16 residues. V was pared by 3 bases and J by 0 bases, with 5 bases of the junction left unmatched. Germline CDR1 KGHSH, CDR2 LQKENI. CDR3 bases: TGTGCCAGCTCACCCTCCCGCGGGAGGAGCACAGATACGCAGTATTTT. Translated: CASSPSRGRSTDTQYF. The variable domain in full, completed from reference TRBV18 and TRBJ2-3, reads NAGVMQNPRHLVRRRGQEARLRCSPMKGHSHVYWYRQLPEEGLKFMVYLQKENIIDESGMPKERFSAEFPKEGPSILRIQQVVRGDSAAYFCASSPSRGRSTDTQYFGPGTRLTVL.

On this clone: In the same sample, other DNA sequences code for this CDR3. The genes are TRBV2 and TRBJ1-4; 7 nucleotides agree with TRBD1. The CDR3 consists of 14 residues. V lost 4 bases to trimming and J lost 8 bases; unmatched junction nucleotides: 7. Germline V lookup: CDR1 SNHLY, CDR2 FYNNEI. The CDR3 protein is CASSAQGGGEKLFF. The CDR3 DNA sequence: TGTGCCAGCAGTGCCCAGGGGGGAGGGGAAAAACTGTTTTTT.

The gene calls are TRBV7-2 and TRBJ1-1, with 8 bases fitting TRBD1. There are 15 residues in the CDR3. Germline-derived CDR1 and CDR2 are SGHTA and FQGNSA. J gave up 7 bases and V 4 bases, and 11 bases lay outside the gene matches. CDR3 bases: TGTGCCAGCAGCTCAATCATGGGTGGGACAGGTGAAGCTTTCTTT. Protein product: CASSSIMGGTGEAFF.

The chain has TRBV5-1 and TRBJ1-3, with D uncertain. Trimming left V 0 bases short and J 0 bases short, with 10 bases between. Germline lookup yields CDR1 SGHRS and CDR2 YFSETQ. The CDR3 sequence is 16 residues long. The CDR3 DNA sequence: TGCGCCAGCAGCTTGGTGTCAGTCTCCTCTGGAAACACCATATATTTT. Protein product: CASSLVSVSSGNTIYF. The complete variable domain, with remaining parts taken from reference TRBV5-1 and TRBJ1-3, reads KAGVTQTPRYLIKTRGQQVTLSCSPISGHRSVSWYQQTPGQGLQFLFEYFSETQRNKGNFPGRFSGRQFSNSRSEMNVSTLELGDSALYLCASSLVSVSSGNTIYFGEGSWLTVV.

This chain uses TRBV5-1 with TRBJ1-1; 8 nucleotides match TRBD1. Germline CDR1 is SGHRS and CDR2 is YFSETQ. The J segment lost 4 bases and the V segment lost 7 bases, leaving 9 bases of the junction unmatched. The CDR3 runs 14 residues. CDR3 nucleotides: TGCGCCAGCCTGAAGACAGGGGTTACCACTGAAGCTTTCTTT. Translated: CASLKTGVTTEAFF.

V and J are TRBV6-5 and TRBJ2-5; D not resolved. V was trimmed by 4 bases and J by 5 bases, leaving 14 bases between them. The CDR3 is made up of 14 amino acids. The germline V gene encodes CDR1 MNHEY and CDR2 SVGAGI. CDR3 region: CASSSTSLRETQYF. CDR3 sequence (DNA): TGTGCCAGCAGTTCGACCTCTCTTCGTGAGACCCAGTACTTC.

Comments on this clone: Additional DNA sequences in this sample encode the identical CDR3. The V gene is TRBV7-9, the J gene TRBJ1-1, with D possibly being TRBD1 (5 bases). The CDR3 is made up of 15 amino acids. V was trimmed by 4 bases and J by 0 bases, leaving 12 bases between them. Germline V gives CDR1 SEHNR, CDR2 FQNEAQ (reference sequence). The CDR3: CASSSGGGMNTEAFF. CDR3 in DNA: TGTGCCAGCAGCTCTGGGGGGGGAATGAACACTGAAGCTTTCTTT.

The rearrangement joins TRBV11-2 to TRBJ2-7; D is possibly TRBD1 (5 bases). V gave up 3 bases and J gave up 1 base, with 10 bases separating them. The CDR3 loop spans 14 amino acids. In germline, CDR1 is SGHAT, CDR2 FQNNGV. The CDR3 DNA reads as TGTGCCAGCAGCTTTTTCAGGACATCCTACGAGCAGTACTTC. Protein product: CASSFFRTSYEQYF.

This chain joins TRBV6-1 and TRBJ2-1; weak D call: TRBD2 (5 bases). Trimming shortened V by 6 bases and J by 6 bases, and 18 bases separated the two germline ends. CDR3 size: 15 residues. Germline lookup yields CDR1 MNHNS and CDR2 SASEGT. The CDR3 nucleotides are TGTGCCAGCAGGGCGTGGGTTAGCGTAGTCAATGAGCAGTTCTTC. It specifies CASRAWVSVVNEQFF.

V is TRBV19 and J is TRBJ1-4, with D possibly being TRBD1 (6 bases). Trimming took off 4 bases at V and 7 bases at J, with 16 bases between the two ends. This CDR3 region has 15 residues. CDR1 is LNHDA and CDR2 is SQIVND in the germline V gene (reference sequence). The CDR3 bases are TGTGCCAGTAGTAGCGACAGGATAAAGTCTGAAAAACTGTTTTTT. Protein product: CASSSDRIKSEKLFF.

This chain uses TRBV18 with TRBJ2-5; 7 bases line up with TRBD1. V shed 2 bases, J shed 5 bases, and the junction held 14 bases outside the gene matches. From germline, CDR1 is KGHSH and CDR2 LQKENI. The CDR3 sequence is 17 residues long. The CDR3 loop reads CASSPGTAGGPGETQYF. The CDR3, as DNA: TGTGCCAGCTCACCAGGGACAGCTGGCGGACCAGGGGAGACCCAGTACTTC. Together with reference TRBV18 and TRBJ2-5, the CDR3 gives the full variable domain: NAGVMQNPRHLVRRRGQEARLRCSPMKGHSHVYWYRQLPEEGLKFMVYLQKENIIDESGMPKERFSAEFPKEGPSILRIQQVVRGDSAAYFCASSPGTAGGPGETQYFGPGTRLLVL.

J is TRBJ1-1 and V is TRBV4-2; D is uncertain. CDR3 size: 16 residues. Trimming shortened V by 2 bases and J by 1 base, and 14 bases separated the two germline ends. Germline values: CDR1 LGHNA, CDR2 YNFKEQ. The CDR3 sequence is CASSQIIATGNTEAFF. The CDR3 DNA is TGTGCCAGCAGCCAAATAATTGCAACGGGGAACACTGAAGCTTTCTTT.

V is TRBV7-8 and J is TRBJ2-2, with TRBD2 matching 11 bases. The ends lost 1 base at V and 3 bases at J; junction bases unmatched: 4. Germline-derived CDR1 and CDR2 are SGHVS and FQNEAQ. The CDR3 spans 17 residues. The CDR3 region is CASSLVAGGPYTGELFF. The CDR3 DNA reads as TGTGCCAGCAGCTTAGTAGCGGGAGGGCCGTACACCGGGGAGCTGTTTTTT.

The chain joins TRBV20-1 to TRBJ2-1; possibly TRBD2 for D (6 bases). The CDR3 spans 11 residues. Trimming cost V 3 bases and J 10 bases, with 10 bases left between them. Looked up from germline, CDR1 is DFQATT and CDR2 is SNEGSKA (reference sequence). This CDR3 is CSASSREEQFF. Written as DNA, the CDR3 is TGCAGTGCTAGTTCCCGGGAGGAGCAGTTCTTC.

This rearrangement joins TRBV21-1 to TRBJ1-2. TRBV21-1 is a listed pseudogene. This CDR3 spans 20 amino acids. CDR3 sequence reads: CASSLRYQARGSPTRYGYTF. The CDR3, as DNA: TGTGCCAGCAGCCTCCGGTATCAAGCGCGCGGCAGCCCGACCCGTTATGGCTACACCTTC.

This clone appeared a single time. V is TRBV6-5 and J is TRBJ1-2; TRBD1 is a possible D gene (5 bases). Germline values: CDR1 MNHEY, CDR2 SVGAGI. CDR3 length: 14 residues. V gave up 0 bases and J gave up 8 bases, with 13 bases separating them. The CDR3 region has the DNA TGTGCCAGCAGTTACTCGCCGGGGGAGTGGGGCTACACCTTC. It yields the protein CASSYSPGEWGYTF.

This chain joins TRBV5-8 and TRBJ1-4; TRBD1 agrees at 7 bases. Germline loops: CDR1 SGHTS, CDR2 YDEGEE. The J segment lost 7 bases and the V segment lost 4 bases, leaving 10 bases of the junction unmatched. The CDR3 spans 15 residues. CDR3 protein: CASSLPQGIFEKLFF. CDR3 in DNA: TGTGCCAGCAGCCTACCACAGGGGATCTTTGAAAAACTGTTTTTT. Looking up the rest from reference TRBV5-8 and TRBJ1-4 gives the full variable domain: EAGVTQSPTHLIKTRGQQATLRCSPISGHTSVYWYQQALGLGLQFLLWYDEGEERNRGNFPPRFSGRQFPNYSSELNVNALELEDSALYLCASSLPQGIFEKLFFGSGTQLSVL.

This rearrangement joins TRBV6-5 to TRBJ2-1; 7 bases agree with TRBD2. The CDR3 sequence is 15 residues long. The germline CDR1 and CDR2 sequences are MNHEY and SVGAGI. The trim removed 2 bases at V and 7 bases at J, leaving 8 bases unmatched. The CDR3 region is CASSYGGGRVNEQFF. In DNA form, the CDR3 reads TGTGCCAGCAGTTACGGAGGCGGGAGAGTTAATGAGCAGTTCTTC.

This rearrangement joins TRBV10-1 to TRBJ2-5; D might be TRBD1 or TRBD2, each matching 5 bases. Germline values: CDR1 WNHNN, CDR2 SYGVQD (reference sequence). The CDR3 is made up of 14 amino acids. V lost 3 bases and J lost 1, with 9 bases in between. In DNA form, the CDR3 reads TGCGCCAGCAGTGAAAAGGGGAGCCAAGAGACCCAGTACTTC. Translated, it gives CASSEKGSQETQYF.

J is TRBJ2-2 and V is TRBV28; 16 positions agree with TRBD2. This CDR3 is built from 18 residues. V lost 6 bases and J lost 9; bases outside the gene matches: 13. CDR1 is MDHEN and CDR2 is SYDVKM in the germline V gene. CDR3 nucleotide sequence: TGTGCCAGCAGCTTCGGGACTAGCGGGAGGGGAGACAGGAGGGAGCTGTTTTTT. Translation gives CASSFGTSGRGDRRELFF.

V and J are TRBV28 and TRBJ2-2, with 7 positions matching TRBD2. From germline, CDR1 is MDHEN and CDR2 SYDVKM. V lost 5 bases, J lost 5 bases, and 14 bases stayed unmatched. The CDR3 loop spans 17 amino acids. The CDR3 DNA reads TGTGCCAGCAGTCCCCGTGGGGAGGGCCTACGGACCGGGGAGCTGTTTTTT. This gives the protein CASSPRGEGLRTGELFF. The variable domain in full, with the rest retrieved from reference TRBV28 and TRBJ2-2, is DVKVTQSSRYLVKRTGEKVFLECVQDMDHENMFWYRQDPGLGLRLIYFSYDVKMKEKGDIPEGYSVSREKKERFSLILESASTNQTSMYLCASSPRGEGLRTGELFFGEGSRLTVL.

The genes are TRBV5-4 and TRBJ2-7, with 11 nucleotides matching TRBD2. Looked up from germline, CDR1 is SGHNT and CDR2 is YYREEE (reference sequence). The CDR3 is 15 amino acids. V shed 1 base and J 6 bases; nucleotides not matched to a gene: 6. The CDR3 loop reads CASSLNSGRASEQYF. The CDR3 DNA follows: TGTGCCAGCAGCTTGAATAGCGGGAGGGCCTCCGAGCAGTACTTC.

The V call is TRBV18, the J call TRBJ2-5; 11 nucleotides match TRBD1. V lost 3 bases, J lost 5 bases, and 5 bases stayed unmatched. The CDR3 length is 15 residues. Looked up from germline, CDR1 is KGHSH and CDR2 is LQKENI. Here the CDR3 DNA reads TGTGCCAGCTCACCTATGGGACAGGGGGTTGAGACCCAGTACTTC. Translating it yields CASSPMGQGVETQYF.

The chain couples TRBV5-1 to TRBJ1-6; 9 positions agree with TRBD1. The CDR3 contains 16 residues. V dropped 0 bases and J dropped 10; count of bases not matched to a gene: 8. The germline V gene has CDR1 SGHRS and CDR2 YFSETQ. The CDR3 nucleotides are TGCGCCAGCAGCTTGGCAGCCGGGACAGGGTACTCACCCCTCCACTTT. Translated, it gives CASSLAAGTGYSPLHF.